One sample yielded the 18 T cell receptor beta chains listed below, sequenced in a study of tumor-infiltrating lymphocytes in oesophageal squamous cell carcinoma. Using its own MiXCR run on the PCR reads, TCRdb lists one record per CDR3 protein. The table includes 20,000 to 25,000 distinct CDR3 sequences, 35% to 40% detected once. The specimen was esophageal tumor tissue. These receptors were collected from a male donor with esophageal squamous cell carcinoma.

In its sample, this clonotype was seen many times. The J gene is TRBJ2-7, the V gene TRBV10-3, with 7 bases lining up with TRBD2. Germline V CDR1 and CDR2: ENHRY, SYGVKD. The CDR3 sequence is 14 residues long. The J segment lost 1 base and the V segment lost 6 bases, leaving 6 bases of the junction unmatched. The CDR3 DNA follows: TGTGCCATCAGACCAAGCGGGACTTCCTACGAGCAGTACTTC. It is translated as CAIRPSGTSYEQYF.

The chain combines TRBV28 with TRBJ2-4; TRBD1 agrees at 10 bases. The J call may not be correct, given that the DNA end is closer to TRBJ1-2. The CDR3 is 13 amino acids. Per germline, CDR1 MDHEN and CDR2 SYDVKM. The DNA of the CDR3 is TGTGCCAGCAGTTCGGGACAGGGGCTCGGCTACACCTTC. Translated: CASSSGQGLGYTF.

In its sample, this clonotype was seen a few times. The chain is built from TRBV5-4 and TRBJ2-1; 10 bases fit TRBD2. With V trimmed by 4 bases and J by 6 bases, 7 bases remained unmatched. The V gene's germline CDR1 is SGHNT and CDR2 YYREEE (reference sequence). This CDR3 region has 15 residues. For the CDR3, the DNA is TGTGCCAGCAGCGGGCCTAGCGGGAGCCGCAATGAGCAGTTCTTC. As protein: CASSGPSGSRNEQFF.

This clonotype was detected only a few times. In this CDR3 the conserved last residue, phenylalanine or tryptophan, is missing, so a read error is likely. The DNA is omitted, as the CDR3 cannot be located on it reliably, and the CDR3 follows TCRdb's listing. This CDR3 reads CASSLMGGYGYTFGS. V is TRBV7-8 and J is TRBJ2-7; the listed D gene, TRBD1, was not tested against the DNA. Germline CDR1 SGHVS, CDR2 FQNEAQ. Both ends counted, the CDR3 spans 15 residues.

CDR3 in DNA: TGTGCCACCGGGATCTCTGGGGCCAACGTCCTGACTTTC. Encoded protein: CATGISGANVLTF. This chain connects TRBV24-1 to TRBJ2-6; D is unresolved. The CDR3 sequence is 13 residues long. Between the trimmed V and J ends, which lost 9 bases and 0 bases, there was a span of 5 bases. CDR1 and CDR2 (germline): KGHDR, SFDVKD.

The rearrangement uses TRBV7-2 and TRBJ2-3; 8 positions agree with TRBD2. The J call may be incorrect, as the DNA end agrees better with TRBJ2-1. This CDR3 has 15 residues. CDR1 SGHTA and CDR2 FQGNSA come from the germline V gene. CDR3 loop: CASSFGTSVANEQFF. DNA for the CDR3: TGTGCCAGCAGCTTTGGGACTAGTGTCGCCAATGAGCAGTTCTTC.

This clonotype has at least ten counts. The chain joins TRBV7-2 to TRBJ2-7; D perhaps matches TRBD2 (7 bases). The CDR3 spans 15 residues. V was trimmed by 5 bases and J by 4 bases, leaving 18 bases between them. The V gene's germline CDR1 is SGHTA and CDR2 FQGNSA. The CDR3 DNA follows: TGTGCCAGCAGCCCCTTCGAGGGGGGGCCGTACGAGCAGTACTTC. It translates to CASSPFEGGPYEQYF.

As concerns this clonotype: A read error may explain this, as a much larger clone is one base away. The chain employs TRBV28 and TRBJ1-4, with D unresolved. The CDR3 is 13 amino acids. Germline CDR1 MDHEN, CDR2 SYDVKM. The germline V and J ends were trimmed by 6 bases and 8 bases, with 13 bases remaining between them. CDR3 sequence reads: CASRGLFREKLFF. For the CDR3, the DNA is TGTGCCAGCAGGGGCCTCTTTAGGGAAAAACTGTTTTTT.

This clonotype was seen at least ten times. The rearrangement links TRBV11-1 to TRBJ2-3; 8 bases align to TRBD2. The CDR3 has 15 residues. The ends lost 2 bases at V and 6 bases at J; junction bases unmatched: 7. The germline V gene has CDR1 SGHAT and CDR2 FQDESV (reference sequence). The CDR3 nucleotides are TGTGCCAGCAGCTTACTCGGGAGGGCCGGGGATACGCAGTATTTT. Protein product: CASSLLGRAGDTQYF.

V usage is TRBV28 and J usage is TRBJ2-1, with 7 bases fitting TRBD1. V trimming: 5 bases; J trimming: 14 bases; junction bases outside the gene matches: 12. CDR1 is MDHEN and CDR2 is SYDVKM in the germline V gene. The CDR3 sequence is 13 residues long. The CDR3: CASSPHLWTGEFF. In DNA, the CDR3 is TGTGCCAGCAGTCCCCACCTCTGGACAGGCGAGTTCTTC.

This clonotype is deemed medium-sized. The chain employs TRBV6-1 and TRBJ2-7; D not resolved. The CDR3 consists of 17 residues. Germline V CDR1 and CDR2: MNHNS, SASEGT. Trimming stripped 5 bases from V and 1 base from J, with 21 bases between. This CDR3 reads CASSPAYRASGSYEQYF. CDR3 bases: TGTGCCAGCAGTCCCGCTTATCGGGCCTCGGGTTCCTACGAGCAGTACTTC.

J is TRBJ1-4 and V is TRBV30; 7 bases line up with TRBD1. The V and J ends lost 5 bases and 7 bases, in that order; junction bases with no gene match: 13. There are 15 residues in the CDR3. Germline values: CDR1 GTSNPN, CDR2 SVGIG (reference sequence). CDR3 amino acids: CAWEIGGASSEKLFF. The CDR3 DNA sequence: TGTGCCTGGGAGATAGGGGGCGCCTCCTCTGAAAAACTGTTTTTT. Combining the CDR3 with reference TRBV30 and TRBJ1-4 gives the whole variable domain SQTIHQWPATLVQPVGSPLSLECTVEGTSNPNLYWYRQAAGRGLQLLFYSVGIGQISSEVPQNLSASRPQDRQFILSSKKLLLSDSGFYLCAWEIGGASSEKLFFGSGTQLSVL.

V and J are TRBV7-6 and TRBJ2-5; D is unclear. This CDR3 has 13 amino acids. With 6 bases removed from V and 5 bases from J, the gap between germline ends came to 13 bases. In germline, CDR1 is SGHVS, CDR2 FNYEAQ. CDR3 in amino acids: CASSSELVETQYF. The CDR3 DNA is TGTGCCAGCAGTAGTGAGCTGGTTGAGACCCAGTACTTC.

The rearrangement links TRBV28 to TRBJ2-3; 10 bases match TRBD2. The assigned J gene may be wrong: the sequence end matches TRBJ2-7 better. The germline V gene has CDR1 MDHEN and CDR2 SYDVKM. This CDR3 has 15 residues. CDR3 DNA: TGTGCCAGCACTAGCGCCATAGCGGGGGGCTACGAGCAGTACTTC. This translates into CASTSAIAGGYEQYF.

For this clonotype: This CDR3 is missing its conserved last phenylalanine or tryptophan, likely due to a read error. The DNA is omitted, as the CDR3 cannot be located on it reliably, and the CDR3 follows TCRdb's listing. The chain carries TRBV6-6 and TRBJ2-7; the table's D call, TRBD1, was not checked against the DNA. CDR1 MNHNY and CDR2 SVGAGI come from the germline V gene (reference sequence). The CDR3 has 16 amino acids, counting both end residues. CDR3: CASSYRAFDYGYTFGS.

This clonotype was detected many times. This chain uses TRBV10-1 with TRBJ2-4; 12 bases line up with TRBD2. V lost 0 bases and J lost 13; bases outside the gene matches: 4. Germline CDR1 reads WNHNN; CDR2 reads SYGVQD (reference sequence). The CDR3 has 14 residues. CDR3 coding DNA: TGCGCCAGCAGTGAGTCCGGGACTAGCGGGCCCCAGTACTTC. Protein sequence: CASSESGTSGPQYF.

In this sample, this clonotype turned up many times. In nucleotides, the CDR3 is TGTGCCAGTAGTATAGGTTGGGGGGGAGCGAACACTGAAGCTTTCTTT. This gives the protein CASSIGWGGANTEAFF. The chain links TRBV19 to TRBJ1-1; D may be TRBD1 (5 bases). The CDR3 loop spans 16 amino acids. Trimming left V 1 base short and J 1 base short, with 13 bases between. Germline V gene sequence: CDR1 LNHDA, CDR2 SQIVND (reference sequence). Combining the CDR3 with reference TRBV19 and TRBJ1-1 gives the whole variable domain DGGITQSPKYLFRKEGQNVTLSCEQNLNHDAMYWYRQDPGQGLRLIYYSQIVNDFQKGDIAEGYSVSREKKESFPLTVTSAQKNPTAFYLCASSIGWGGANTEAFFGQGTRLTVV.

J is TRBJ2-5 and V is TRBV7-9; weak D call: TRBD1 (5 bases). The J call is doubtful: the DNA matches TRBJ2-1 better. Germline V lookup: CDR1 SEHNR, CDR2 FQNEAQ (reference sequence). The CDR3 extends over 13 amino acids. The CDR3 DNA reads TGTGCCAGCGACAGACCTACCTACAATGAGCAGTTCTTC. It codes for CASDRPTYNEQFF.